The entry below gives a single T cell receptor beta chain sequence along with its context. This receptor's antigen is unknown. No quality values exist for individual bases; no much larger clone is one base distant. Between the V and J ends, shortened by 4 bases and 4 bases respectively, the junction contains 14 bases. Measured from the cysteine to the phenylalanine, the CDR3 is 15 residues long. Solely the CDR3 DNA is kept, with 45 bases framed from the first base. The germline V gene sets CDR1 to MGHRA and CDR2 to YSYEKL. The record originates from a study of shared clonotypes between healthy human individuals (TCRdb year 2020). Turning to the overall study: The cohort comprised two women and a few men aged 18 to 49 years. Between about 0.94 and 10 billion PBMCs per donor were obtained by leukapheresis. Blood TCR repertoires of a handful of healthy adults were deeply sequenced to estimate repertoire size and the extent of clonotype sharing between individuals. For each donor, CD4 naive and CD4 memory were each run on three plates, CD8 naive on two plates, and CD8 memory on one plate. To increase sequencing depth and limit assay-specific biases, TCR repertoire library preparation and sequencing were carried out by different laboratories using diverse techniques.

The full study reports these points: Compared with non-shared clonotypes, the clonotypes found in all four sorted-subset donors had higher generation probabilities. Naive subsets generally had larger estimated clonotype richness than memory subsets. Pairwise subsampling led to the expectation that sequencing depth would affect the degree of clonotype sharing among donors. The genetic and exposure-history diversity represented was limited by the small number of donors. Rarefaction of sorted-subset datasets indicated incomplete sequencing despite the large sequencing depth. Sampling was restricted to blood, and TCR repertoires in tissue are likely to differ from TCR repertoires in blood. Sharing across four donors was observed for approximately 5% of naive CD4, 3% to 3.5% of naive CD8, 2% to 2.5% of memory CD4, and 0.4% of memory CD8 clonotypes.

Healthy HIV-negative adults with no recently reported acute infections or vaccinations were included as donors. Every donor was a Caucasian adult residing in Nashville, Tennessee, USA. CD4+ T cells were enriched by magnetic negative selection, after which naive cells were positively selected on CD45RA and the negative fraction was taken as the memory subset. After blood collection by leukapheresis, PBMCs were isolated using Ficoll-Histopaque density gradient centrifugation and then cryopreserved in the vapor phase of liquid nitrogen. Analytical flow cytometry was used to check the purity and quantity of every magnetically sorted T cell population. From each sorted fraction, genomic DNA was isolated and quantified by UV absorbance on a Nanodrop 2000c. TCR CDR3 regions were amplified from genomic DNA by multiplex PCR using the deep immunoSEQ assay. Extracted genomic DNA from each cell subset was distributed evenly across all wells of several immunoSEQ 96-well plates, and each plate was treated as a replicate. For sorted subsets, each replicate PCR was loaded with 200 ng genomic DNA, equivalent to approximately 27,000 T cell genomes. Purified libraries were measured with a Qubit 3.0 fluorometer, size-checked on a Bioanalyzer 2100, and measured again with the KAPA Library Quantification kit. A separate single-read 150-cycle Illumina NextSeq 550 flow cell was used to sequence each immunoSEQ 96-well plate. As for the authors' bioinformatics: Because only junctional sequences without quality scores were contained in the immunoSEQ output, filtering matching that applied to full-length reads could not be performed. Sequences were annotated with PyIR, a Python wrapper for IgBLAST v1.9, and V/J genes and CDR3 were assigned using IMGT germline references. Reads with weak V/J assignments (E-value above 1e-6), missing CDR3, stop codons, out-of-frame junctions, or ambiguous translated residues were removed. A V3J clonotype was defined by an identical inferred V gene, J gene, and CDR3 amino acid sequence. To compute the percentage overlap between repertoires, the number of shared unique clonotypes was divided by the size of the smaller repertoire. Repertoire richness was assessed with RTK rarefaction, the Chao1 estimator, and Recon v2.1 estimates of unobserved clonotypes. Generation probabilities for all TCRbeta clonotypes obtained by the gDNA method from a handful of donors were computed using OLGA. In its TCRdb copy, this immuneACCESS table keeps in-frame sequences only and misses some clones. Where compared with another copy, unresolved V genes explain less than half of these, and the others have no known cause. V, J and clone size are taken as reported in that table, and D and trimming were inferred from the DNA itself. The sample has about 1.1 million clones on record, 60% to 85% of them singletons. Approximately 0.95% of the sample is in the top ten clones.

Input material: memory CD4+ T cells from PBMCs. The sample's cell subset or site, from its label and the paper: CD45RA-negative fraction. This chain is built from TRBV4-1 and TRBJ1-5, with the D gene too uncertain to name. The source of this sequence is a man aged 18-30 years in good health. Some clones in this sample may be carry-over from other donors' samples. The DNA is as follows: TGCGCCAGCAGCCCCCGAGACGGGTGGAATCAGCCCCAGCATTTT. Translated, it reads CASSPRDGWNQPQHF.